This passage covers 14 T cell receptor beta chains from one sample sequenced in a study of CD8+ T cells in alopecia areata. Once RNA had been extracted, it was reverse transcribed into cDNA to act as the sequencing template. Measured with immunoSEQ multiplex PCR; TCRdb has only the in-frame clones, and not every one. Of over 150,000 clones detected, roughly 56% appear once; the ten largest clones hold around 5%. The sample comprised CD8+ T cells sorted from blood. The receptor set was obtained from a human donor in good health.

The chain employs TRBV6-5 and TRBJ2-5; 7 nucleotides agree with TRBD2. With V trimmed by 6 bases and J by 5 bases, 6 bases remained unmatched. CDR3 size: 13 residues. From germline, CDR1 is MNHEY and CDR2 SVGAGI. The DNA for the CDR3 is TGTGCCAGCAGCCCCGGGGGAGGGGAGACCCAGTACTTC. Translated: CASSPGGGETQYF.

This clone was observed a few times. The CDR3 sequence: CASSLEEGSPGELFF. The CDR3 DNA sequence: TGCGCCAGCAGCTTGGAAGAGGGAAGCCCCGGGGAGCTGTTTTTT. V usage is TRBV5-1 and J usage is TRBJ2-2; D might be TRBD2 (5 bases). V was clipped by 0 bases and J by 6 bases, with 12 bases between them. CDR1 and CDR2 (germline): SGHRS, YFSETQ. The CDR3 contains 15 residues.

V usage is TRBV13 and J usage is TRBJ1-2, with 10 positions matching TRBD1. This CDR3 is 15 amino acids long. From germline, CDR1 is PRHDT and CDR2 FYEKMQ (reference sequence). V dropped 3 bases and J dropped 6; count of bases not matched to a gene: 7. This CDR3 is CASSLTGGAGNGYTF. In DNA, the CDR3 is TGTGCCAGCAGCTTGACAGGGGGCGCCGGGAATGGCTACACCTTC.

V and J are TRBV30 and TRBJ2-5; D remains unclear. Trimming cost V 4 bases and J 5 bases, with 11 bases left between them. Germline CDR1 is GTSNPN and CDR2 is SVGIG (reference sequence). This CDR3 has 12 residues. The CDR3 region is CAWNRDTETQYF. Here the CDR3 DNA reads TGTGCCTGGAATAGGGATACGGAGACCCAGTACTTC.

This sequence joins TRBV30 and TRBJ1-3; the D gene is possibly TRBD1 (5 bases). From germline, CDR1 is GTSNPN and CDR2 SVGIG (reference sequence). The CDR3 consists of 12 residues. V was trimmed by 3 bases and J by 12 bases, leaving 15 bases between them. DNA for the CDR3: TGTGCCTGGAGCCCCGGGGGAGACCTCATATATTTT. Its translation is CAWSPGGDLIYF.

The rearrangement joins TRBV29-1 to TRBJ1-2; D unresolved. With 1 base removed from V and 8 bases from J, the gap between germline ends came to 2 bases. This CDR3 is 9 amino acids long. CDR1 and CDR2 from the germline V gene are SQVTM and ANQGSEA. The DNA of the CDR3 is TGCAGCGTTGAAGGCGGCTACACCTTC. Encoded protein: CSVEGGYTF.

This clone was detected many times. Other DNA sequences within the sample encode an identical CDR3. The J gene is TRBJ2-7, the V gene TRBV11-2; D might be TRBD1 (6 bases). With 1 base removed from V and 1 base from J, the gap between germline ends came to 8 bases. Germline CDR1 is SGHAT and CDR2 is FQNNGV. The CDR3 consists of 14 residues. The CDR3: CASSLVGQSYEQYF. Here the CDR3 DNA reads TGTGCCAGCAGCTTAGTCGGACAGTCCTACGAGCAGTACTTC.

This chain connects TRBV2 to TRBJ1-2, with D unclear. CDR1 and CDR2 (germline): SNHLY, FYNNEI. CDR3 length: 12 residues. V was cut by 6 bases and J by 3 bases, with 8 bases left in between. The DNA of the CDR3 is TGTGCCAGCAGGAGAGGTGACTATGGCTACACCTTC. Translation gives CASRRGDYGYTF. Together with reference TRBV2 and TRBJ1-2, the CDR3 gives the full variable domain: EPEVTQTPSHQVTQMGQEVILRCVPISNHLYFYWYRQILGQKVEFLVSFYNNEISEKSEIFDDQFSVERPDGSNFTLKIRSTKLEDSAMYFCASRRGDYGYTFGSGTRLTVV.

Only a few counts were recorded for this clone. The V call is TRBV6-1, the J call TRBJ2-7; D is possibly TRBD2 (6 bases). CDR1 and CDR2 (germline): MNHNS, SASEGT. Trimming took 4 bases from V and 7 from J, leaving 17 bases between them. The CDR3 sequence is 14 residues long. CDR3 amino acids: CASSADREPAEQYF. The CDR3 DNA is TGTGCCAGCAGTGCCGACCGGGAGCCGGCGGAGCAGTACTTC.

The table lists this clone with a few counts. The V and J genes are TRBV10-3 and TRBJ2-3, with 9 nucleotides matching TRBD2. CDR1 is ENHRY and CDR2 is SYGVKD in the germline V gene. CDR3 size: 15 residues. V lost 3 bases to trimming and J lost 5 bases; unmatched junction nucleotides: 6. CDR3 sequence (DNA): TGTGCCATCAGTGAAGCGGGGGGCCTCCAAGATACGCAGTATTTT. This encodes CAISEAGGLQDTQYF.

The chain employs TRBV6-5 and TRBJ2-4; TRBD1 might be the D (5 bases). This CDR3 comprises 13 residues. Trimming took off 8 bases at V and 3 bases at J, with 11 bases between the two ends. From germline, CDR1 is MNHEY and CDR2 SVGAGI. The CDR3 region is CASHSGNKNIQYF. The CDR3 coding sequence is TGTGCCAGCCATTCAGGGAACAAAAACATTCAGTACTTC.

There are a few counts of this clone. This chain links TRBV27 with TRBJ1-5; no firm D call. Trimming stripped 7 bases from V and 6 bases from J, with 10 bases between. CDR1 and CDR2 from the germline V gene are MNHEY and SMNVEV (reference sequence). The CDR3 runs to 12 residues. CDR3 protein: CASKGFGQPQHF. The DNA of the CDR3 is TGTGCCAGCAAGGGTTTTGGTCAGCCCCAGCATTTT.

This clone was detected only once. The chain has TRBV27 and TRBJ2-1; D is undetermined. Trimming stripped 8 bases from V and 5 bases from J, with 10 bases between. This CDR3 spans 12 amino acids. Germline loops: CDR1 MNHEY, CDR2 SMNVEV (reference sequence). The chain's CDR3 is CASSVGNNEQFF. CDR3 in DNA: TGTGCCAGCTCAGTAGGGAACAATGAGCAGTTCTTC.

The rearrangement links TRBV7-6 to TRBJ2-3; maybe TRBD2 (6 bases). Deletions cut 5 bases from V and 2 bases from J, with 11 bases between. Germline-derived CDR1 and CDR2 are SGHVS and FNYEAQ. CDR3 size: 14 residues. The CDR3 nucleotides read TGTGCCAGCAGCCGCCGGGACTTCACAGATACGCAGTATTTT. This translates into CASSRRDFTDTQYF.